One sample yielded the 30 T cell receptor beta chains listed below, sequenced in a study of cytomegalovirus exposure and HLA in healthy donors. TCRdb's table, derived via immunoSEQ multiplex PCR, lists solely in-frame clones and lacks some. The sample consists of around 60,000 clones, almost 97% of them appearing once. Specimen: PBMCs. All receptors come from a young woman in good health and CMV-seronegative.

The V and J genes are TRBV7-2 and TRBJ2-3; the match to TRBD2 covers 10 bases. CDR1 is SGHTA and CDR2 is FQGNSA in the germline V gene. V was clipped by 5 bases and J by 0 bases; unmatched bases: 5. The length of the CDR3 is 16 residues. CDR3 DNA sequence: TGTGCCAGCAGCCCCCAGCGGGGGGGTAGCACAGATACGCAGTATTTT. Protein sequence: CASSPQRGGSTDTQYF.

The chain couples TRBV27 to TRBJ2-3; D is uncertain. The CDR3 is made up of 14 amino acids. The V end lost 6 bases, the J end lost 6 bases, and 16 bases lay between the germline ends. CDR1 MNHEY and CDR2 SMNVEV come from the germline V gene (reference sequence). CDR3 region: CASSDRGHADTQYF. As DNA, the CDR3 is TGTGCCAGCAGCGACCGAGGCCACGCCGATACGCAGTATTTT.

V usage is TRBV5-1 and J usage is TRBJ2-1; TRBD2 agrees at 7 bases. This CDR3 comprises 18 residues. Looked up from germline, CDR1 is SGHRS and CDR2 is YFSETQ. V dropped 4 bases and J dropped 1; count of bases not matched to a gene: 14. CDR3 DNA sequence: TGCGCCAGCAGCCGGGCGAGGACAACCGGGGGGTCCTACAATGAGCAGTTCTTC. This encodes CASSRARTTGGSYNEQFF.

The chain links TRBV30 to TRBJ1-3, with 8 positions matching TRBD1. V shed 3 bases, J shed 4 bases, and the junction held 8 bases outside the gene matches. Germline V gene lookup returns CDR1 GTSNPN and CDR2 SVGIG (reference sequence). The CDR3 spans 15 residues. CDR3 bases: TGTGCCTGGAGGAGCCCCCGGGACAGGGGAAACACCATATATTTT. Its translation: CAWRSPRDRGNTIYF.

This clone occurred once. This sequence joins TRBV5-1 and TRBJ2-1; 11 nucleotides agree with TRBD2. The CDR3 spans 17 residues. Trimming removed 3 bases from V and 4 bases from J; junction bases left unmatched: 9. Germline CDR1 reads SGHRS; CDR2 reads YFSETQ. CDR3 nucleotides: TGCGCCAGCAGCTGGGGCCCCATAGCGGGGGGGTACAATGAGCAGTTCTTC. Translated, it gives CASSWGPIAGGYNEQFF. The full variable domain, completed using reference TRBV5-1 and TRBJ2-1, is KAGVTQTPRYLIKTRGQQVTLSCSPISGHRSVSWYQQTPGQGLQFLFEYFSETQRNKGNFPGRFSGRQFSNSRSEMNVSTLELGDSALYLCASSWGPIAGGYNEQFFGPGTRLTVL.

The V gene is TRBV29-1, the J gene TRBJ2-1; 13 bases match TRBD2. There are 14 residues in the CDR3. V lost 6 bases, J lost 3 bases, and 2 bases stayed unmatched. Germline lookup yields CDR1 SQVTM and CDR2 ANQGSEA. CDR3 sequence reads: CSVGTSGNYNEQFF. CDR3 in DNA: TGCAGCGTCGGGACTAGCGGGAACTACAATGAGCAGTTCTTC.

Only a few counts were recorded for this clone. V and J are TRBV12-2 and TRBJ2-3; the DNA was not used to check the table's D call, TRBD2. TRBV12-2 constitutes a pseudogene. The CDR3 consists of 18 residues. CDR3 residues: CASRLATISGGPGDTQYF. For the CDR3, the DNA is TGTGCAAGTCGCTTAGCCACCATAAGCGGGGGCCCAGGGGATACGCAGTATTTT.

The V gene is TRBV27, the J gene TRBJ2-7; D possibly corresponds to TRBD2 (6 bases). CDR1 is MNHEY and CDR2 is SMNVEV in the germline V gene (reference sequence). V lost 3 bases to trimming and J lost 3 bases, with 15 bases between them. CDR3 size: 15 residues. CDR3 loop: CASSFSRLSGYEQYF. The CDR3 DNA follows: TGTGCCAGCAGTTTTTCCCGCCTTAGCGGCTACGAGCAGTACTTC.

The chain recombines TRBV7-6 with TRBJ2-7; D might be TRBD2 (7 bases). V gave up 3 bases and J gave up 7 bases, with 22 bases separating them. The CDR3 loop spans 16 amino acids. Germline V lookup: CDR1 SGHVS, CDR2 FNYEAQ. CDR3 sequence (DNA): TGTGCCAGCAGCTTCGGTGGGGGGGGGCACGAGAAGGAGCAGTACTTC. Amino acid sequence: CASSFGGGGHEKEQYF.

The chain has TRBV18 and TRBJ1-2, with 10 positions matching TRBD1. The CDR3 has 15 amino acids. V lost 8 bases, J lost 0 bases, and 6 bases stayed unmatched. CDR1 is KGHSH and CDR2 is LQKENI in the germline V gene. CDR3 in amino acids: CASLRDRGTNYGYTF. DNA for the CDR3: TGTGCCAGCCTCCGGGACAGGGGAACTAACTATGGCTACACCTTC.

The chain combines TRBV18 with TRBJ1-5, with unresolved D. V shed 6 bases and J shed 2 bases, with 11 bases lying between them. Germline CDR1 KGHSH, CDR2 LQKENI. CDR3 size: 14 residues. CDR3 sequence reads: CASSITSGNQPQHF. DNA for the CDR3: TGTGCCAGCTCGATAACTAGCGGCAATCAGCCCCAGCATTTT. Complete variable domain (other parts from reference TRBV18 and TRBJ1-5): NAGVMQNPRHLVRRRGQEARLRCSPMKGHSHVYWYRQLPEEGLKFMVYLQKENIIDESGMPKERFSAEFPKEGPSILRIQQVVRGDSAAYFCASSITSGNQPQHFGDGTRLSIL.

V gene TRBV5-4 combines with J gene TRBJ1-1; 9 nucleotides agree with TRBD1. CDR3 length: 15 amino acids. CDR1 is SGHNT and CDR2 is YYREEE in the germline V gene (reference sequence). V lost 3 bases to trimming and J lost 1 base; unmatched junction nucleotides: 4. CDR3 region: CASSSGTGWNTEAFF. The CDR3 bases are TGTGCCAGCAGCTCCGGGACAGGGTGGAACACTGAAGCTTTCTTT.

This chain uses TRBV18 with TRBJ2-3; TRBD1 is a possible D gene (7 bases). Germline lookup yields CDR1 KGHSH and CDR2 LQKENI. Trimming took 3 bases from V and 5 from J, leaving 12 bases between them. The CDR3 loop spans 14 amino acids. The CDR3 reads CASSPQGGRDTQYF. CDR3 in DNA: TGTGCCAGCTCACCCCAGGGGGGACGAGATACGCAGTATTTT.

This chain joins TRBV18 and TRBJ2-1, with D possibly TRBD1 on 5 matching bases. CDR3 length: 15 residues. Per germline, CDR1 KGHSH and CDR2 LQKENI. Between the trimmed V and J ends, which lost 2 bases and 9 bases, there was a span of 17 bases. In nucleotides, the CDR3 is TGTGCCAGCTCACCAACTGCCGGATGGGGCGGTGAGCAGTTCTTC. Its protein is CASSPTAGWGGEQFF.

CDR3 protein: CASSQVAGLGYTF. CDR3 in DNA: TGTGCCAGCAGCCAAGTCGCCGGTCTTGGCTACACCTTC. This chain uses TRBV14 with TRBJ1-2, with no clear D. Deletions cut 1 base from V and 7 bases from J, with 10 bases between. Germline V gives CDR1 SGHDN, CDR2 FVKESK. CDR3 size: 13 residues.

As regards this clone: Other DNA sequences from this sample encode an identical CDR3 as well. The chain joins TRBV11-2 to TRBJ2-3; TRBD2 agrees at 12 bases. CDR1 is SGHAT and CDR2 is FQNNGV in the germline V gene. V shed 4 bases, J shed 1 base, and the junction held 3 bases outside the gene matches. CDR3 length: 16 residues. The CDR3 here is CASSSRLAGGTDTQYF. DNA for the CDR3: TGTGCCAGCAGCTCCCGACTAGCGGGAGGCACAGATACGCAGTATTTT.

The chain links TRBV7-9 to TRBJ1-4; D might be TRBD1 (5 bases). CDR3 size: 13 residues. Per the germline V gene, CDR1 is SEHNR and CDR2 is FQNEAQ (reference sequence). V was shortened by 2 bases and J by 7 bases, with 8 bases between the two germline ends. CDR3 bases: TGTGCCAGCAGCTTACGGCAGGGTGAAAAACTGTTTTTT. It encodes CASSLRQGEKLFF.

V usage is TRBV19 and J usage is TRBJ2-7, with 7 bases identical to TRBD2. The V segment lost 3 bases and the J segment 0 bases; nucleotides outside the gene matches: 8. Looked up from germline, CDR1 is LNHDA and CDR2 is SQIVND (reference sequence). CDR3 length equals 16 residues. The CDR3 reads CASSMWGGMDSYEQYF. In DNA, the CDR3 is TGTGCCAGTAGTATGTGGGGGGGAATGGACTCCTACGAGCAGTACTTC.

J is TRBJ2-1 and V is TRBV7-2; TRBD2 matches 10 bases. The V gene's germline CDR1 is SGHTA and CDR2 FQGNSA. Trimming removed 7 bases from V and 9 bases from J; junction bases left unmatched: 12. The CDR3 is 15 residues long. In DNA form, the CDR3 reads TGTGCCAGCATGGCCCGACCTAGCGGGAGAGTTGAGCAGTTCTTC. Translated: CASMARPSGRVEQFF.

The chain has TRBV7-9 and TRBJ1-1; 7 bases map to TRBD1. This CDR3 spans 17 amino acids. Germline V gene sequence: CDR1 SEHNR, CDR2 FQNEAQ (reference sequence). V gave up 3 bases and J gave up 3 bases; unmatched junction bases: 13. The CDR3 is CASSFGLPGQYHTEAFF. The DNA for the CDR3 is TGTGCCAGCAGCTTCGGGCTCCCGGGACAGTACCACACTGAAGCTTTCTTT. Full variable domain (rest looked up from reference TRBV7-9 and TRBJ1-1): DTGVSQNPRHKITKRGQNVTFRCDPISEHNRLYWYRQTLGQGPEFLTYFQNEAQLEKSRLLSDRFSAERPKGSFSTLEIQRTEQGDSAMYLCASSFGLPGQYHTEAFFGQGTRLTVV.

The rearrangement links TRBV7-9 to TRBJ1-1; a possible D gene is TRBD1 (5 bases). Germline CDR1 SEHNR, CDR2 FQNEAQ (reference sequence). V lost 5 bases and J lost 6, with 13 bases in between. The CDR3 loop spans 13 amino acids. The CDR3 DNA reads TGTGCCAGCAGCCCAGCATGGGGGGCTGAAGCTTTCTTT. It yields the protein CASSPAWGAEAFF.

The chain couples TRBV10-1 to TRBJ2-7; D possibly corresponds to TRBD1 (5 bases). The CDR3 totals 12 residues. The germline V and J ends were trimmed by 6 bases and 1 base, with 7 bases remaining between them. Germline V gives CDR1 WNHNN, CDR2 SYGVQD (reference sequence). The CDR3 loop is CASSQGSYEQYF. The CDR3 DNA reads TGCGCCAGCAGCCAGGGATCCTACGAGCAGTACTTC.

The chain combines TRBV5-4 with TRBJ2-3; possible D gene TRBD1, 5 bases. The CDR3 is made up of 16 amino acids. The V end was cut by 0 bases, the J end by 1 base, with 12 bases between. In germline, CDR1 is SGHNT, CDR2 YYREEE (reference sequence). Here the CDR3 DNA reads TGTGCCAGCAGCTTGGATGGGGCAGTGGGCACAGATACGCAGTATTTT. Encoded protein: CASSLDGAVGTDTQYF.

The CDR3 DNA reads TGTGCCAGCAGCTTTGGTCTAGCGGAGACATACGAGCAGTACTTC. Residues: CASSFGLAETYEQYF. V usage is TRBV7-8 and J usage is TRBJ2-7; 7 bases line up with TRBD2. The V gene's germline CDR1 is SGHVS and CDR2 FQNEAQ. This CDR3 has 15 residues. The J segment lost 4 bases and the V segment lost 3 bases, leaving 9 bases of the junction unmatched.

The chain couples TRBV7-2 to TRBJ2-1, with D maybe TRBD2 (6 bases). V lost 1 base and J lost 9, with 10 bases in between. CDR1 SGHTA and CDR2 FQGNSA come from the germline V gene. This CDR3 region has 13 residues. This CDR3 is CASSLEWRGEQFF. The CDR3, as DNA: TGTGCCAGCAGCTTAGAATGGCGGGGTGAGCAGTTCTTC.

This clone has just a few counts. The rearrangement uses TRBV4-2 and TRBJ2-3; D is possibly TRBD2 (5 bases). The CDR3 extends over 15 amino acids. V was shortened by 2 bases and J by 4 bases, with 13 bases between the two germline ends. Germline V gives CDR1 LGHNA, CDR2 YNFKEQ. This CDR3 is CASSQQLEAADTQYF. In DNA form, the CDR3 reads TGTGCCAGCAGCCAACAACTAGAAGCTGCAGATACGCAGTATTTT.

The chain recombines TRBV30 with TRBJ2-3; TRBD1 matches at 8 bases. The V segment lost 3 bases and the J segment 2 bases; nucleotides outside the gene matches: 13. Germline values: CDR1 GTSNPN, CDR2 SVGIG (reference sequence). This CDR3 comprises 17 residues. CDR3 in DNA: TGTGCCTGGAGCGGCGAACGGGACAGGACCTTCACAGATACGCAGTATTTT. Translation: CAWSGERDRTFTDTQYF.

The count of this clone is one. This chain joins TRBV5-4 and TRBJ2-5, with D perhaps matching TRBD2 (6 bases). V lost 4 bases, J lost 4 bases, and 14 bases lay in between. This CDR3 contains 14 residues. Germline values: CDR1 SGHNT, CDR2 YYREEE (reference sequence). CDR3 loop: CASSPKAGAETQYF. CDR3 sequence (DNA): TGTGCCAGCAGCCCCAAAGCGGGCGCAGAGACCCAGTACTTC.

This rearrangement joins TRBV14 to TRBJ2-7; tentatively, D is TRBD1 (5 bases). Germline assignment: CDR1 SGHDN and CDR2 FVKESK. Trimming cost V 0 bases and J 6 bases, with 12 bases left between them. The CDR3 length is 14 residues. The CDR3 loop is CASSQDIRAREQYF. The CDR3 region has the DNA TGTGCCAGCAGCCAAGATATCAGGGCCCGCGAGCAGTACTTC.

The rearrangement uses TRBV7-6 and TRBJ2-7, with D perhaps TRBD2 (6 bases). CDR3 length: 15 residues. V gave up 2 bases and J gave up 2 bases, with 13 bases separating them. Germline CDR1 and CDR2: SGHVS and FNYEAQ. The CDR3 nucleotides read TGTGCCAGCAGCTTATTCGATGGGAGGACCTACGAGCAGTACTTC. Translated: CASSLFDGRTYEQYF.